The sequence of this T cell receptor (beta chain) was determined in a study of cytomegalovirus exposure and HLA in healthy donors. Study-wide points: Differences between HLA loci emerged in a later analysis of TCR association rates, with DRB1 most and HLA-C fewest.

A word on this clone: Its antigen is unidentified.

PCR amplification relied on 60 Vbeta primers (plus 13 Jbeta primers). Assay: immunoSEQ multiplex PCR; the TCRdb copy retains only in-frame clones and omits some. The sample holds around 150,000 clones, around four fifths seen once. V lost 6 bases and J lost 2, with 19 bases in between. The CDR3 totals 16 residues. Looked up from germline, CDR1 is MDHEN and CDR2 is SYDVKM. This sequence originates from a woman aged 45-65 years in good health and CMV-seronegative. The specimen was PBMCs. The chain links TRBV28 to TRBJ1-2, with D possibly being TRBD1 (5 bases). Here the CDR3 reads CASSFVKGAGNYGYTF. In nucleotides, the CDR3 is TGTGCCAGCAGCTTTGTCAAAGGGGCCGGGAACTATGGCTACACCTTC.